This T cell receptor beta chain was identified in a study of control samples from healthy donors and cancer patients. Sequenced by immunoSEQ multiplex PCR; TCRdb stores in-frame clones only, minus some. The table records 50,000 to 70,000 clones, roughly 87% of them present only once. Trimming took 3 bases from V and 4 from J; bases not matched to a gene: 10. The CDR3 extends over 16 amino acids. Germline loops: CDR1 MNHNS, CDR2 SASEGT. The chain carries TRBV6-1 and TRBJ2-7, with 9 bases matching TRBD2. Sequencing was performed on blood. The sequence derives from a man aged 50-60 years in good health. CDR3 sequence reads: CASSEGTSLQVYEQYF. In DNA form, the CDR3 reads TGTGCCAGCAGTGAGGGGACTAGCCTCCAGGTGTACGAGCAGTACTTC.